This is a list of T cell receptor beta chains from one sample in a study of neoadjuvant anti-PD-1 for oral cavity cancer. The protocol was immunoSEQ multiplex PCR, while the TCRdb copy is restricted to in-frame clones and leaves out a portion. Of some 17,000 clones in the sample, around two thirds were seen once. Sequencing used PBMCs, obtained before nivolumab (anti-PD-1) treatment. These receptors came from a person between 40 and 85 years old with oral cavity squamous cell carcinoma. Each CDR3 is given with its conserved first and last residue. D genes are given only for firm matches. A clone size is listed for some rows: how often the clone was seen (once, few, many), or a class if it is expanded.

D | length | size | J | V | DNA | CDR3
. | 12 | . | TRBJ2-3 | TRBV29-1 | TGCAGCGTTGAGGCCACAGGGAGTCGTACGTATTTT | CSVEATGSRTYF
. | 15 | . | TRBJ1-5 | TRBV5-6 | TGTGCCAGCAGCAGATACGGCGGGCTCAATCAGCCCCAGCATTTT | CASSRYGGLNQPQHF
. | 16 | few | TRBJ1-1 | TRBV7-9 | TGTGCCAGCAGCTTAGCTAGGTACGCAATGAACACTGAAGCTTTCTTT | CASSLARYAMNTEAFF
TRBD1 | 19 | . | TRBJ1-5 | TRBV5-8 | TGTGCCAGCAGCTTTTCCGGGACAGGGGGCGACGGTTCCAATCAGCCCCAGCATTTT | CASSFSGTGGDGSNQPQHF
. | 14 | few | TRBJ1-5 | TRBV6-1 | TGTGCCAGCAGTGCCCAGGGGACTAATCAGCCCCAGCATTTT | CASSAQGTNQPQHF
TRBD1 | 16 | few | TRBJ1-5 | TRBV15 | TGTGCCACCAGCGGCTGGACAGGGGTTAGCAATCAGCCCCAGCATTTT | CATSGWTGVSNQPQHF
. | 15 | . | TRBJ2-5 | TRBV25-1 | TGTGCCAGCAGCCCCTACGAGGGCGATAAAGAGACCCAGTACTTC | CASSPYEGDKETQYF
. | 13 | . | TRBJ2-7 | TRBV7-2 | TGTGCCAGCGAGGACGGAGTGGCCTACGAGCAGTACTTC | CASEDGVAYEQYF
. | 14 | . | TRBJ2-1 | TRBV7-2 | TGTGCCAGCAGCATGTCGACGGTCTACAATGAGCAGTTCTTC | CASSMSTVYNEQFF
. | 17 | . | TRBJ1-3 | TRBV15 | TGTGCCACCAGCGGAATCCAGGCGGGGATCTCTGGAAACACCATATATTTT | CATSGIQAGISGNTIYF
TRBD1 | 18 | . | TRBJ2-6 | TRBV2 | TGTGCCAGCATAAAGGGGGCTTCTACGGGTTCTGGGGCCAACGTCCTGACTTTC | CASIKGASTGSGANVLTF
TRBD2 | 17 | . | TRBJ2-2 | TRBV6-1 | TGTGCCAGCAGTGAAGCTCCGTGGGGGGGGAACACCGGGGAGCTGTTTTTT | CASSEAPWGGNTGELFF
. | 16 | few | TRBJ1-1 | TRBV21-1 | TGTGCCAGCAGCAAAGGCCTGGCTTTTAGGGACACTGAAGCTTTCTTT | CASSKGLAFRDTEAFF
TRBD1 | 14 | . | TRBJ1-2 | TRBV10-3 | TGTGCCATCAGCCCGGGACAGGATTTCTATGGCTACACCTTC | CAISPGQDFYGYTF
. | 13 | few | TRBJ1-1 | TRBV10-1 | TGCGCCTCGAGACGGACAAGGAACACTGAAGCTTTCTTT | CASRRTRNTEAFF
TRBD2 | 15 | few | TRBJ2-7 | TRBV5-1 | TGCGCCAGCAGCTTGGCGGCTAGCGGAGCCTACGAGCAGTACTTC | CASSLAASGAYEQYF
TRBD2 | 15 | . | TRBJ2-7 | TRBV7-8 | TGTGCCAGCAGCATCACCGGGACTAGCAACTACGAGCAGTACTTC | CASSITGTSNYEQYF
. | 13 | . | TRBJ2-7 | TRBV7-8 | TGTGCCAGCAGCTTAGCGTTCGGCTACGAGCAGTACTTC | CASSLAFGYEQYF
TRBD2 | 15 | . | TRBJ2-1 | TRBV30 | TGTGCCTGGTCAATCAGGACTAGCTCCTACAATGAGCAGTTCTTC | CAWSIRTSSYNEQFF
TRBD2 | 16 | . | TRBJ2-1 | TRBV6-5 | TGTGCCAGCAGTTACTCTGGCGGGAGGGCCTGGGATGAGCAGTTCTTC | CASSYSGGRAWDEQFF
. | 16 | . | TRBJ2-3 | TRBV10-3 | TGTGCCATCAGTGAGTCGGGAGTTGACAGCACAGATACGCAGTATTTT | CAISESGVDSTDTQYF
. | 12 | few | TRBJ1-3 | TRBV2 | TGTGCCAGCAGCGGAGATGGAAACACCATATATTTT | CASSGDGNTIYF
. | 14 | . | TRBJ1-2 | TRBV6-1 | TGTGCCAGCAGTGAACGTCCGACCGTGTATGGCTACACCTTC | CASSERPTVYGYTF
. | 16 | . | TRBJ2-1 | TRBV5-1 | TGCGCCAGCAGCTGGGGCGGGGAGAGCTCCTACAATGAGCAGTTCTTC | CASSWGGESSYNEQFF
. | 12 | few | TRBJ1-2 | TRBV19 | TGTGCCAGTAGCCTACAGGGATGGGGCTACACCTTC | CASSLQGWGYTF
TRBD1 | 12 | . | TRBJ2-7 | TRBV29-1 | TGCAGCGTTGAAGGGACAGGGTCCGAGCAGTACTTC | CSVEGTGSEQYF
TRBD1 | 18 | . | TRBJ2-6 | TRBV4-1 | TGCGCCAGCAGCCACTTAGACAGGGTTTTCTCTGGGGCCAACGTCCTGACTTTC | CASSHLDRVFSGANVLTF
. | 10 | . | TRBJ1-1 | TRBV20-1 | TGCAGTGCTACGGAGCGAGAAGCTTTCTTT | CSATEREAFF
. | 12 | . | TRBJ1-2 | TRBV28 | TGTGCCAGCAGTTCGCGACTAGATGGCTACACCTTC | CASSSRLDGYTF
TRBD1 | 13 | few | TRBJ1-2 | TRBV7-9 | TGTGCCAGCAGCTTAGGGACAGGGGTTGGCTACACCTTC | CASSLGTGVGYTF
TRBD1 | 14 | few | TRBJ2-1 | TRBV6-5 | TGTGCCAGCCGTCCGGGACAGGGGTCGACTGAGCAGTTCTTC | CASRPGQGSTEQFF
. | 15 | few | TRBJ2-2 | TRBV7-9 | TGTGCCAGCAGCTCTGTCAGGGACGTGGCCGGGGAGCTGTTTTTT | CASSSVRDVAGELFF
. | 15 | . | TRBJ1-1 | TRBV7-2 | TGTGCCAGCAGCTTAGCCCCTACAGGGACTACTGAAGCTTTCTTT | CASSLAPTGTTEAFF
TRBD2 | 14 | . | TRBJ2-7 | TRBV7-2 | TGTGCCAGCAGCTTAACGGGACTAGCCTACGAGCAGTACTTC | CASSLTGLAYEQYF
. | 14 | . | TRBJ2-1 | TRBV9 | TGTGCCAGCAGCGTAGGTGGTAGCCTCGGTGAGCAGTTCTTC | CASSVGGSLGEQFF
. | 16 | few | TRBJ2-3 | TRBV5-1 | TGCGCCACCAAACAGGGATACGCAGGTCGCACAGATACGCAGTATTTT | CATKQGYAGRTDTQYF
TRBD1 | 14 | once | TRBJ1-1 | TRBV29-1 | TGCAGCGCCGACCGGGACAGGGGGAAAGAAGAAGCTTTCTTT | CSADRDRGKEEAFF
. | 17 | . | TRBJ2-6 | TRBV27 | TGTGCCAGCAGAAGAGCGGGCCAACTCTCTGGGGCCAACGTCCTGACTTTC | CASRRAGQLSGANVLTF
TRBD2 | 20 | few | TRBJ2-1 | TRBV9 | TGTGCCAGCAGCGCGCCAAGAGGGGCTAGCGGGAGACGTGGCTACAATGAGCAGTTCTTC | CASSAPRGASGRRGYNEQFF
. | 14 | . | TRBJ1-2 | TRBV6-1 | TGTGCCAGCAGCTCCGGGACGGACTTCTCCGGCTACACCTTC | CASSSGTDFSGYTF
. | 16 | . | TRBJ1-5 | TRBV7-8 | TGTGCCAGCAGCTTGGAGGGCCGTTATAGCAATCAGCCCCAGCATTTT | CASSLEGRYSNQPQHF
. | 12 | . | TRBJ2-1 | TRBV7-2 | TGTGCCAGCAGCTTATCCCCCCATGAGCAGTTCTTC | CASSLSPHEQFF
. | 13 | . | TRBJ1-2 | TRBV6-5 | TGTGCCAGCAGTTACCAGGGGCTTGGGGGCTACACCTTC | CASSYQGLGGYTF
. | 15 | once | TRBJ2-7 | TRBV7-2 | TGTGCCAGCAGCTTAGCTCCGGGGACCTCCTACGAGCAGTACTTC | CASSLAPGTSYEQYF
. | 14 | . | TRBJ2-3 | TRBV2 | TGTGCCAGCACGAGAGCGGAGATCACAGATACGCAGTATTTT | CASTRAEITDTQYF
. | 15 | . | TRBJ2-1 | TRBV5-1 | TGCGCCAGCAGCTTGGATTCGGGGGCAAGGAATGAGCAGTTCTTC | CASSLDSGARNEQFF
. | 14 | . | TRBJ2-3 | TRBV10-2 | TGCGCCAGCAGTTCGAGCGGACTCCCAGATACGCAGTATTTT | CASSSSGLPDTQYF
TRBD1 | 14 | . | TRBJ2-1 | TRBV6-5 | TGTGCCAGCAGTCTCTGGGACAGGATAAATGAGCAGTTCTTC | CASSLWDRINEQFF
TRBD2 | 13 | . | TRBJ2-7 | TRBV5-4 | TGTGCCAGCAGCTCCGGGACTAGCTACGAGCAGTACTTC | CASSSGTSYEQYF